What follows is one T cell receptor (beta chain) and its context. Trimming removed 7 bases at V and 3 bases at J, with 13 bases between. The CDR3 runs to 13 residues. Germline lookup yields CDR1 MNHEY and CDR2 SVGAGI. The sample belongs to a study of blood T cell repertoires in COVID-19. Study-wide background: Samples representing acute and convalescent COVID-19 were sourced from the United States, Italy and Spain. PBMCs, B-cell-depleted T cells, or T cells were the source of the cDNA or gDNA that made up the material.

In the original workflow: Estimates of nucleated cell counts were drawn from the amplification of reference gene primers. Here immunoSEQ multiplex PCR was the method, and the copy in TCRdb shows in-frame clones only, minus some. Clone size and V and J calls were adopted from that table, with D and trimming inferred from the DNA. The top ten clones hold roughly 2.9% of a sample with around 300,000 clones, around 90% of them seen once. Sequencing input: peripheral blood. The TCR was taken from a woman between 25 and 40 years old with COVID-19, enrolled during active disease. This chain links TRBV6-5 with TRBJ2-7; D is possibly TRBD1 (6 bases). CDR3 amino acids: CASNAQGYYEQYF. In DNA form, the CDR3 reads TGTGCCAGCAATGCACAGGGATACTACGAGCAGTACTTC.